This note documents a single TCR beta chain sequence. One entry per CDR3 protein, called by TCRdb with MiXCR from the RT-PCR reads. The sample has approximately 150,000 distinct CDR3 sequences, approximately 37% seen once; the top ten hold approximately 50%. The record originates from a study of patients and donors after allogeneic stem cell transplantation. The CDR3 runs 14 residues. After removal of 5 bases from V and 9 bases from J, the junction contained 5 bases not matched to a gene. Germline CDR1 and CDR2: MNHEY and SMNVEV (reference sequence). The chain uses TRBV27 and TRBJ1-6, with 9 bases lining up with TRBD1. Material: blood, either unsorted or a sorted T cell fraction (not recorded which). The source of this sequence is a human donor who was either an allogeneic HSCT recipient or a stem cell or donor lymphocyte infusion donor (not recorded which). It is not recorded whose cells these are; they may come from a transplant donor. The CDR3 region has the DNA TGTGCCAGCAGTCGGCGGACAGGGGTTTCACCCCTCCACTTT. Its translation is CASSRRTGVSPLHF.